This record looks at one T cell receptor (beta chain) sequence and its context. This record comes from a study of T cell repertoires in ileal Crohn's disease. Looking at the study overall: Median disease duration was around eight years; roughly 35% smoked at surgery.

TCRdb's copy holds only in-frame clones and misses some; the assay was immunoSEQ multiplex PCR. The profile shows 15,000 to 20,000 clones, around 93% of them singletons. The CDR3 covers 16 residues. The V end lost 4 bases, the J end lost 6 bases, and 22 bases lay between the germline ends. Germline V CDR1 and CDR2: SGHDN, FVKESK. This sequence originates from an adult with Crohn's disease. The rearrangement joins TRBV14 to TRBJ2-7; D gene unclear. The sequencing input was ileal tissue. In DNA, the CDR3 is TGTGCCAGCAGCCCGACGCGAGGTTACCCGACGGCCGAGCAGTACTTC. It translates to CASSPTRGYPTAEQYF.